The 15 T cell receptor beta chains below come from one sample, sequenced in a study of cytomegalovirus exposure and HLA in healthy donors. PCR was performed using 60 Vbeta and 13 Jbeta primers. The assay was immunoSEQ multiplex PCR, and TCRdb's table has in-frame clones only and misses some. The table has just over 150,000 clones, 86% seen once. The specimen sequenced was PBMCs. The receptors were gathered from a woman younger than 30 in good health and CMV-seronegative.

CDR3 residues: CASSVSGGPETQYF. CDR3 DNA: TGTGCCAGCAGCGTATCAGGGGGCCCGGAGACCCAGTACTTC. This sequence joins TRBV9 and TRBJ2-5, with 8 bases lining up with TRBD1. V trimming: 1 base; J trimming: 5 bases; junction bases outside the gene matches: 4. The CDR3 consists of 14 residues. Per the germline V gene, CDR1 is SGDLS and CDR2 is YYNGEE.

The chain combines TRBV7-9 with TRBJ2-4; a weak D match, TRBD1 (6 bases). The germline CDR1 and CDR2 sequences are SEHNR and FQNEAQ (reference sequence). The CDR3 sequence is 17 residues long. V was clipped by 7 bases and J by 1 base, with 20 bases between them. Written as DNA, the CDR3 is TGTGCCAGCAAGCCCCGGGACACCCCTGGGGCCAAAAACATTCAGTACTTC. As protein: CASKPRDTPGAKNIQYF.

The chain carries TRBV4-1 and TRBJ2-7; D perhaps matches TRBD2 (5 bases). The V end was cut by 4 bases, the J end by 0 bases, with 10 bases between. Germline loops: CDR1 MGHRA, CDR2 YSYEKL. The CDR3 is 14 amino acids. CDR3 coding DNA: TGCGCCAGCAGCCCCAGGCTAGCCTCCTACGAGCAGTACTTC. It encodes CASSPRLASYEQYF.

The count of this clone is one. The chain recombines TRBV18 with TRBJ2-1; TRBD2 aligns across 10 bases. The V and J ends lost 3 bases and 7 bases, in that order; junction bases with no gene match: 6. CDR1 and CDR2 (germline): KGHSH, LQKENI. This CDR3 region has 15 residues. Here the CDR3 reads CASSPGSGRVNEQFF. The CDR3 DNA reads as TGTGCCAGCTCACCGGGCAGCGGGAGGGTGAATGAGCAGTTCTTC.

The chain links TRBV19 to TRBJ1-1; the D is unclear. CDR3 size: 14 residues. Germline CDR1 and CDR2: LNHDA and SQIVND (reference sequence). V gave up 9 bases and J gave up 4 bases, with 18 bases separating them. CDR3 sequence reads: CASKLSGEGTEAFF. The CDR3 region has the DNA TGTGCCAGCAAACTATCGGGAGAGGGCACTGAAGCTTTCTTT.

This clone has more than one count but fewer than ten. The chain employs TRBV9 and TRBJ1-3; 11 bases align to TRBD1. The CDR3 consists of 17 residues. Germline CDR1 SGDLS, CDR2 YYNGEE. With V trimmed by 3 bases and J by 4 bases, 9 bases remained unmatched. CDR3 DNA: TGTGCCAGCAGCGATTCGACCGGGACAGGGGGAGGAAACACCATATATTTT. The encoded protein is CASSDSTGTGGGNTIYF.

The chain employs TRBV2 and TRBJ1-1; 10 bases map to TRBD1. J lost 10 bases, V lost 3 bases, and 14 bases had no gene match. Germline CDR1 is SNHLY and CDR2 is FYNNEI. The CDR3 is 16 amino acids. CDR3 in DNA: TGTGCCAGCAGTGATTTGGATGGGACAGGGGCTTCGAGAGCTTTCTTT. Amino acids: CASSDLDGTGASRAFF.

This chain links TRBV11-2 with TRBJ1-2, with 9 bases fitting TRBD1. Germline loops: CDR1 SGHAT, CDR2 FQNNGV. This CDR3 has 15 amino acids. V lost 3 bases, J lost 8 bases, and 10 bases stayed unmatched. The CDR3 region is CASSFSGDREEGYTF. CDR3 nucleotides: TGTGCCAGCAGCTTTAGTGGGGACAGGGAGGAAGGCTACACCTTC. The entire variable domain, with the rest obtained from reference TRBV11-2 and TRBJ1-2, is as follows: EAGVAQSPRYKIIEKRQSVAFWCNPISGHATLYWYQQILGQGPKLLIQFQNNGVVDDSQLPKDRFSAERLKGVDSTLKIQPAKLEDSAVYLCASSFSGDREEGYTFGSGTRLTVV.

The V and J genes are TRBV19 and TRBJ2-7, with D possibly TRBD2 on 5 matching bases. V dropped 7 bases and J dropped 1 base, with 8 bases sitting between them. The CDR3 is 12 amino acids. In germline, CDR1 is LNHDA, CDR2 SQIVND (reference sequence). The DNA of the CDR3 is TGTGCCAGTATAGGGAGTTCCTACGAGCAGTACTTC. Its protein product is CASIGSSYEQYF.

The gene calls are TRBV28 and TRBJ1-5; D might be TRBD1 (6 bases). The V gene's germline CDR1 is MDHEN and CDR2 SYDVKM. This CDR3 has 13 residues. V was pared by 7 bases and J by 6 bases, with 13 bases between. DNA for the CDR3: TGTGCCAGCACCCTGGGGGGGCTTCAGCCCCAGCATTTT. This translates into CASTLGGLQPQHF. The whole variable domain, remainder taken from reference TRBV28 and TRBJ1-5, is DVKVTQSSRYLVKRTGEKVFLECVQDMDHENMFWYRQDPGLGLRLIYFSYDVKMKEKGDIPEGYSVSREKKERFSLILESASTNQTSMYLCASTLGGLQPQHFGDGTRLSIL.

The rearrangement uses TRBV5-1 and TRBJ1-1; unclear D gene. CDR1 SGHRS and CDR2 YFSETQ come from the germline V gene. V lost 2 bases and J 2 bases, leaving 10 bases between the germline ends. The CDR3 is made up of 14 amino acids. The CDR3 is CASSFGIPNTEAFF. Here the CDR3 DNA reads TGCGCCAGCAGCTTCGGGATACCCAACACTGAAGCTTTCTTT.

This chain joins TRBV5-4 and TRBJ1-6; the D gene is possibly TRBD1 (6 bases). Trimming pared 0 bases from V and 6 bases from J, leaving 7 bases between. The CDR3 is 14 amino acids. CDR1 and CDR2 (germline): SGHNT, YYREEE (reference sequence). CDR3 sequence: CASSLDRVNSPLHF. In DNA, the CDR3 is TGTGCCAGCAGCTTGGACAGGGTTAATTCACCCCTCCACTTT.

This chain links TRBV10-3 with TRBJ2-6, with D possibly matching TRBD1 (5 bases). Trimming took 2 bases from V and 3 from J, leaving 14 bases between them. Germline CDR1 reads ENHRY; CDR2 reads SYGVKD. This CDR3 has 17 residues. The CDR3 DNA is TGTGCCATCAGTGAGGACCAGGGCGCTAGTGGGGCCAACGTCCTGACTTTC. Translation gives CAISEDQGASGANVLTF.

The CDR3, as DNA: TGTGCCAGCAGCTTAACCCGACAGTACAATGAGCAGTTCTTC. It codes for CASSLTRQYNEQFF. The gene calls are TRBV7-9 and TRBJ2-1, with D tentatively TRBD1 (5 bases). CDR1 is SEHNR, CDR2 FQNEAQ, per germline (reference sequence). V lost 2 bases and J 4 bases, leaving 9 bases between the germline ends. The CDR3 sequence is 14 residues long.

V gene TRBV19 combines with J gene TRBJ1-1; no clear D gene. This CDR3 is 14 amino acids long. V lost 3 bases and J lost 0, with 8 bases in between. Germline lookup yields CDR1 LNHDA and CDR2 SQIVND (reference sequence). CDR3 in DNA: TGTGCCAGTAGTATGCGGGGTATGAACACTGAAGCTTTCTTT. Amino acid sequence: CASSMRGMNTEAFF.